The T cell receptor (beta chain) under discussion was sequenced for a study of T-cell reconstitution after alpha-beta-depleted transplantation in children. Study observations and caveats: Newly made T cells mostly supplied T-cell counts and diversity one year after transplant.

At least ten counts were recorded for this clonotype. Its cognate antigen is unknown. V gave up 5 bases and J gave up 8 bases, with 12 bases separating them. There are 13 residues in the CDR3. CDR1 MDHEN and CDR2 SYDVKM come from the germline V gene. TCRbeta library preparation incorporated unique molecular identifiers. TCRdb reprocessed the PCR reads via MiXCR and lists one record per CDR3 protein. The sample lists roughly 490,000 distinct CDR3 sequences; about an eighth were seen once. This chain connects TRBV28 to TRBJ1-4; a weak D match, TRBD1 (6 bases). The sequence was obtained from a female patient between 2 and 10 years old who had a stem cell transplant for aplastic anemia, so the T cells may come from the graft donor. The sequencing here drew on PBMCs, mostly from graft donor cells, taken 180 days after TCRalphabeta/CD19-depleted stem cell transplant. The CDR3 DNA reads TGTGCCAGCAGTCCCGGGCAGGGGGAAAAACTGTTTTTT. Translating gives CASSPGQGEKLFF.